Listed here is a single T cell receptor beta chain. This clonotype was seen at least ten times. Its antigen remains unidentified. No much larger clonotype is one base removed from it; base qualities were not supplied. Reading the label with the study, this specimen's time point is: blood at routine non-recurrence follow-up after resection. For TCR sequencing, whole RNA was extracted from tumor and nontumor lung tissue, or from cryopreserved PBMC samples, and no cell sorting was done. Only patients with enough RNA available from two or more tumor regions were chosen for TCR sequencing. The CDR3 starts with the cysteine, ends with the phenylalanine, and has 13 residues. Just the 39-base CDR3 DNA is kept, in frame starting at base 1. V and J lose 3 bases and 4 bases, and a span of 10 bases separates them. For CDR1 and CDR2, the germline V gene (reference sequence) lists DFQATT and SNEGSKA. The sample belongs to a study of spatial heterogeneity in lung cancer (dated by TCRdb to the late 2010s). A note on the overall study: Donors were 72 patients with early-stage, untreated non-small cell lung cancer from the lung TRACERx cohort. The study quantitatively compared TCR alpha and beta repertoires across multiple tumor regions, matched nontumor lung and blood in non-small cell lung cancer. Follow-up PBMC samples were sequenced whenever available, with the median time to follow-up being about 2 years after resection. In the raw uncorrected reads, each unique combination of TCR and UMI appeared more than ten times on average. At surgery, roughly 220 tumor regions, roughly 63 matched nontumor lung samples and 56 PBMC samples were TCR-sequenced for both alpha and beta chains. Nonsynonymous mutation counts, determined by whole-exome sequencing of tumor tissue, were related to TCR repertoire features. Beta-chain transcripts were consistently detected in greater numbers than alpha-chain transcripts, which likely reflects a higher abundance of beta-chain transcripts.

Overall study results and their limits: Ubiquitous expanded tumor TCRs showed up in blood more often at tumor resection than at routine follow-up. Confirming at a functional level the hypothesis that regional TCRs recognize regional mutations was considered to require additional single-cell paired TCR alpha and beta sequencing. Only 13 to 15 patients were included in the comparisons of baseline and follow-up blood repertoires.

Library generation was performed with 5' RACE. TCRdb names NextSeq 500 as the instrument used. In the TCR library protocol, a unique molecular identifier was attached to each TCR cDNA molecule so that PCR and sequencing errors could be corrected. Per the original workflow: TCR identification, UMI-based error correction and CDR3 extraction were performed with Decombinator tools. TCRs above a frequency of 2 per 1,000, corresponding to the top 1% of the tumor frequency distribution, were defined as expanded. Renyi diversity was calculated using the R vegan package after each repertoire was subsampled 100 times to 5,000 TCRs. To build CDR3 similarity networks, amino acid triplet string-kernel similarity was used, and CDR3s were connected when their pairwise similarity was above 0.82. The public sequencing data were trimmed at Q25 with fastp and processed into clonotypes with MiXCR by TCRdb, which kept only in-frame beta chains. Each entry is one CDR3 protein sequence, shown with its most common DNA and genes. The V and J calls and clone size are TCRdb's, not the authors'. The sample has around 45,000 distinct CDR3 sequences on record, approximately 22% of them singletons. Jointly, the top ten make up less than 8.5% of the sample.

This receptor was obtained from a female donor with early-stage non-small cell lung cancer. Specimen: PBMCs, collected at follow-up. The chain couples TRBV20-1 to TRBJ2-1; TRBD2 is perhaps the D gene, given 6 matching bases. The CDR3 protein sequence reads: CSASPSEYNEQFF. DNA sequence: TGCAGTGCTAGTCCTAGCGAATACAATGAGCAGTTCTTC.